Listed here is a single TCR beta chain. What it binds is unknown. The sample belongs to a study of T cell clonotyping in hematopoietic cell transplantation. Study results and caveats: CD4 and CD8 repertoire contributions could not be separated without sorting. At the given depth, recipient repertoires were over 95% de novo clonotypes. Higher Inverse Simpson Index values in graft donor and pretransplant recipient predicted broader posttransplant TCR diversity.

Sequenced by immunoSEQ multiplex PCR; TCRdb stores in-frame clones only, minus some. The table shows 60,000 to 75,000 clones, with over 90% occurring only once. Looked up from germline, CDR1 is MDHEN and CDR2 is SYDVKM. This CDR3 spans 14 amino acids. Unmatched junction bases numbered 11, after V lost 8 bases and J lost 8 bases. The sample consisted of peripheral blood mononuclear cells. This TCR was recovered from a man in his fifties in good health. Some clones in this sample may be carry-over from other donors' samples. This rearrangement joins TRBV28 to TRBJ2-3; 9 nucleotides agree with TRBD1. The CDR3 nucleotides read TGTGCCAGCCGGACGGGACAGGGTATTGGTACGCAGTATTTT. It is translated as CASRTGQGIGTQYF.